The entry below gives a single TCR beta chain sequence along with its context. Its matching antigen is unknown. J lost 3 bases, V lost 1 base, and 11 bases had no gene match. The length of the CDR3 is 17 residues. The germline V gene has CDR1 MGHRA and CDR2 YSYEKL. This sample's time point: persistent/refractory GD, antithyroid drugs over 5 years with positive TRAb. From PBMCs, RNA was extracted and then used to make the TCR library. This entry comes from a study of regulatory T cells in long-lasting Graves disease. Overall study context: To qualify as persistent, Graves' disease required over 5 years of antithyroid drugs with positive TSH receptor antibodies. General study findings and limits: There was favoring of TRBV28, TRBJ1-2 and TRBJ2-5 in persistent disease. Newly diagnosed Graves' patients exceeded persistent ones in TCR diversity. The persistent group shared around 2,600 public clonotypes, more than the approximately 1,000 shared by new patients.

In building TCR beta libraries, iRepertoire HTBI primers were used together with Arm-PCR of CDR3 regions. TCRdb used MiXCR to reprocess the multiplex PCR reads, holding one entry per CDR3 protein. The sample shows 390,000 or so distinct CDR3 sequences, roughly 24% of them seen only once. The receptor's source is a woman in her 40s with Graves disease. The chain is built from TRBV4-1 and TRBJ1-1; 7 bases align to TRBD1. The source was peripheral blood mononuclear cells (PBMCs), collected when the disease was refractory, from a patient treated with antithyroid drugs. The CDR3 is CASSQVAGRGNDTEAFF. The CDR3 DNA sequence: TGCGCCAGCAGCCAAGTCGCGGGCAGGGGGAACGACACTGAAGCTTTCTTT.